The text below deals with one T cell receptor (beta chain). Its antigen is not identified. This sample is part of a study of T cell responses to AZD1222 COVID-19 vaccine. General study points: It was only six AZD1222 recipients who were seropositive at baseline. At 160-218 and 743-854, vaccine-associated CD4 TCRs were dominant, and they spanned spike.

Germline-derived CDR1 and CDR2 are LGHNA and YNFKEQ. Trimming pared 0 bases from V and 4 bases from J, leaving 13 bases between. CDR3 length: 15 amino acids. Clones were sequenced by immunoSEQ multiplex PCR, and TCRdb holds only the in-frame ones, with some missing. Found here are some 100,000 clones, roughly 89% of them singletons; the top ten hold approximately 16%. The origin of this receptor is an adult in good health. The specimen comprised peripheral blood, sampled on day 0 of AZD1222 vaccination. The chain has TRBV4-2 and TRBJ2-7, with no clear D. The CDR3 region is CASSQELFLAYEQYF. CDR3 coding DNA: TGTGCCAGCAGCCAAGAGCTATTTTTGGCGTACGAGCAGTACTTC.